This TCR beta chain was captured in a study of blood T cell repertoires in COVID-19. Original analysis: Nucleated cell number was recorded as an estimate derived from reference gene primer amplification. Using immunoSEQ multiplex PCR, the repertoire was profiled, and TCRdb retains in-frame clones only, with some absent. V and J calls and clone size follow that table, whereas D and trimming were derived from the DNA. The data show some 100,000 clones, about four fifths seen once. CDR1 and CDR2 from the germline V gene are SGHAT and FQNNGV. The CDR3 spans 14 residues. Trimming removed 5 bases at V and 0 bases at J, with 10 bases between.

The sequence was collected from a woman aged 55-69 years with acute or convalescent COVID-19. The sequenced sample was peripheral blood. V is TRBV11-2 and J is TRBJ1-1, with a weak D call TRBD1 (5 bases). CDR3 residues: CASSLQVMNTEAFF. The CDR3 DNA reads as TGTGCCAGCAGCCTACAGGTCATGAACACTGAAGCTTTCTTT.